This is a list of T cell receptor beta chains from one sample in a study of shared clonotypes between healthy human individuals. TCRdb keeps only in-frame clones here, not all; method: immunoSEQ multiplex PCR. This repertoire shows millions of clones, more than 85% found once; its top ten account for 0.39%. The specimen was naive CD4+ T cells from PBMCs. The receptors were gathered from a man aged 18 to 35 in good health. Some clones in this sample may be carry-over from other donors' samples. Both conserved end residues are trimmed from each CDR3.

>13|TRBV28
ASSTPGQGGYEQY
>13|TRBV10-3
AISESILGGQPQH
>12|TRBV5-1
ASSLSYGSYEQY
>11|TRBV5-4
ASGERGVETQY
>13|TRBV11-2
ASSLVAGGNYEQY
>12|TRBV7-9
ASSRGQGDTEAF
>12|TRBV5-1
ASSLAPGDQPQH
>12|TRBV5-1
ASSFGGQDYGYT
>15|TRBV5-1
ASSLARTGTRGPEAF
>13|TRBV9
ASSDLGVSGNTIY
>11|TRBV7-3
ASSNGQGETQY
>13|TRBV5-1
ASREATGSIGGYT
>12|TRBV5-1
ASSMGQGSNEQF
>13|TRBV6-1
ASSERRGRPGELF
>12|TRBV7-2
ASSLALPPYEQY
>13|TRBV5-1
ASSYGTGANTEAF